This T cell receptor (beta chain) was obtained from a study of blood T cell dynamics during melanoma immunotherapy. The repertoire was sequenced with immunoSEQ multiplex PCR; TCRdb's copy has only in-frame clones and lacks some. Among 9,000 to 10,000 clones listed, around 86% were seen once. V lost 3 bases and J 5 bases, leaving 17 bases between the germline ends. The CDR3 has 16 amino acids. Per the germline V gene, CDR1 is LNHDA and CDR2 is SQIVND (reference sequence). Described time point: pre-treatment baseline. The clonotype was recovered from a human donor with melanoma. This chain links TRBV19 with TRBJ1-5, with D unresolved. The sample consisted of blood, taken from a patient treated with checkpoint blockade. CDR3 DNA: TGTGCCAGTAGTATGCGGGTTTTCACTCCTCATCAGCCCCAGCATTTT. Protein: CASSMRVFTPHQPQHF.